The source of this T cell receptor beta chain is a study of T cells after yellow fever vaccination (dated 2019 in TCRdb). Context from the whole study: The SMART-Seq v4 Ultra Low Input RNA kit was used to prepare libraries from fractions with low cell numbers. To track T-cell clones before and after primary and booster YFV17D yellow fever vaccination, bulk TCR alpha and beta repertoires were sequenced longitudinally. Two healthy male donors, one aged 18 to 30 and one aged 30 to 39 years, were included in the cohort. Blood was drawn at multiple timepoints before and after primary and secondary immunization, with bulk PBMC replicates and cell subsets isolated. General findings and caveats noted by the study authors: Most clones expanded after primary vaccination were re-detected after the booster (96% of CD4 and around 86% of CD8), suggesting broad memory maintenance. Only a couple of donors were included in the study, so the extent to which the findings can be generalized is limited. Computational filtering was required because FACS-sorted repertoires could contain abundant contaminating clonotypes from the bulk population. Compared with the primary T-cell response, the secondary T-cell response was faster but weaker, reaching its peak on day 5 rather than on day 15. A small fraction of clonotypes showed up in both the CD4 and CD8 compartments, probably as a result of convergent recombination.

TCR cDNA was made using 5'RACE template switching, a step that added a universal primer site and unique molecular identifiers. Priming for cDNA synthesis came from both the TCR alpha and TCR beta constant segments. Library amplification used two PCR steps, and the second PCR step added sample barcodes and sequencing adapters. Sequencing of libraries was performed on Illumina HiSeq 2500 (2x100 bp) or NovaSeq (2x150 bp). Under the source paper's analysis protocol: MIGEC was used to demultiplex reads and collapse the reads into UMI consensus sequences, and MiXCR was used for V(D)J alignment. Using edgeR on replicate PBMC samples, clonotypes were called vaccine-responding if FDR was below 0.01 and the log2 fold change was above 5 up to day 15. Each bulk clonotype received a CD4 or CD8 identity based on whether the sequenced CD4 or CD8 repertoire contained that clonotype at higher abundance. TCRdb trimmed the raw reads at Q25, called clones with MiXCR and kept productive beta chains. Entries that share a CDR3 protein sequence are merged under the most common genes and DNA. The V and J calls and clone size are TCRdb's, not the authors'. The sample includes around 340,000 distinct CDR3 sequences, with 8% to 10% observed a single time. The top ten clones comprise roughly 18% of the sample.

The treatment or condition label corresponds to: live attenuated yellow fever vaccine strain. At each blood-draw timepoint, two biological replicates of bulk PBMCs were collected. PBMCs were isolated from peripheral blood using a standard Ficoll-Paque protocol. TriZol was used to extract RNA from bulk PBMCs, CD4 and CD8 fractions, and dextramer-positive and dextramer-negative fractions. This clonotype was detected many times. What this receptor recognizes is not known. Base qualities are not at hand, and no much larger clone is one base apart. V and J are truncated by 6 bases and 3 bases respectively, leaving an intervening sequence of 14 bases. Sequences SEHNR (CDR1) and FQNEAQ (CDR2) are obtained from the germline V gene (reference sequence). Counted from cysteine to phenylalanine, this CDR3 has 14 amino acids. Of the read, only the CDR3 DNA is kept; its 42 bases are in frame from base 1.

This sequence uses TRBV7-9 and TRBJ2-5, with no confident D gene call. The receptor's source is a man aged 18 to 29 who received the YFV17D yellow fever vaccine. Sequences were derived from PBMCs, sampled on the day of the first yellow fever vaccination. CDR3 region: CASRQPTGKETQYF. The bases read TGTGCCAGCAGACAACCGACTGGAAAAGAGACCCAGTACTTC.